This entry is about one T cell receptor (beta chain). The sample is drawn from a study of radiotherapy plus CTLA-4 blockade in lung cancer. From germline, CDR1 is SNHLY and CDR2 FYNNEI. Trimming took off 2 bases at V and 4 bases at J, with 8 bases between the two ends. The CDR3 spans 14 residues. The method was immunoSEQ multiplex PCR; TCRdb's version includes in-frame clones alone and lacks a portion of them. The sample lists about 54,000 clones, around 80% occurring once. The TCR sequence derives from a human donor with non-small cell lung cancer who had a partial response to radiotherapy plus ipilimumab. Sequenced material: peripheral blood, taken from a patient treated with radiotherapy plus ipilimumab. V and J are TRBV2 and TRBJ1-4, with a possible D match to TRBD1 (5 bases). The chain's CDR3 is CASSENRHNEKLFF. CDR3 DNA sequence: TGTGCCAGCAGTGAAAACAGGCATAATGAAAAACTGTTTTTT.